The present T cell receptor beta chain was sequenced within a study of CD8+ T cells in alopecia areata. Sequencing relied on a cDNA template that was reverse transcribed from extracted RNA. The method was immunoSEQ multiplex PCR; TCRdb's version includes in-frame clones alone and lacks a portion of them. The repertoire holds over 150,000 clones, with approximately 62% as singletons. The TCR comes from a human donor with alopecia areata. This material consisted of CD4+ T cells sorted from blood, taken at week 0.

The CDR3 spells CASAKGAFYEQYF. Written as DNA, the CDR3 is TGTGCCAGCGCTAAGGGGGCTTTCTACGAGCAGTACTTC. The rearrangement joins TRBV2 to TRBJ2-7; TRBD1 matches 7 bases. This CDR3 region has 13 residues. V lost 8 bases and J lost 3; bases outside the gene matches: 7. Germline CDR1 and CDR2: SNHLY and FYNNEI.